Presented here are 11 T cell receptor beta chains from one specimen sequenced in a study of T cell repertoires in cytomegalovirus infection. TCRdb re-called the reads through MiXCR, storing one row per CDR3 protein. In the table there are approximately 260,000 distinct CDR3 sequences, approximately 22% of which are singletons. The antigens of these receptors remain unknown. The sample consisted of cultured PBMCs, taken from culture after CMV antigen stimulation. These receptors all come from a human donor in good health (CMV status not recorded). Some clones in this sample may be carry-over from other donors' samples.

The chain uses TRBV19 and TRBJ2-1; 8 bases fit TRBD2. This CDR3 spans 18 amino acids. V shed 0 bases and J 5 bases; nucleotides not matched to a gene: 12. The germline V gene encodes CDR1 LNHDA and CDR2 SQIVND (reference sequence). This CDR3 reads CASSIDDLGAGEHNEQFF. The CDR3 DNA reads TGTGCCAGTAGTATAGATGACCTCGGAGCGGGAGAACACAATGAGCAGTTCTTC.

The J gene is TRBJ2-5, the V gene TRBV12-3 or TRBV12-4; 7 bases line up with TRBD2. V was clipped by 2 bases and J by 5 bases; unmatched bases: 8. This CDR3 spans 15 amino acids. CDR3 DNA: TGTGCCAGCAGTTTAAGCGGCGGGAGTCACGAGACCCAGTACTTC. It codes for CASSLSGGSHETQYF.

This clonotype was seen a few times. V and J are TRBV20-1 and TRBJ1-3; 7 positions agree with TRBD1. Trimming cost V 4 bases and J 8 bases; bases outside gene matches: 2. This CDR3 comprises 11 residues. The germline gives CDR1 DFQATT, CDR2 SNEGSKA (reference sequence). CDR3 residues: CSAKTGDTIYF. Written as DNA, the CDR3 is TGCAGTGCTAAAACAGGGGACACCATATATTTT.

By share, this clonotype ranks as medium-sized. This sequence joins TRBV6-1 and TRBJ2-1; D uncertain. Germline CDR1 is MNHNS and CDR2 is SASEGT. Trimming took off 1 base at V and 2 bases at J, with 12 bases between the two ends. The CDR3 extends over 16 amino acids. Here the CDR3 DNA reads TGTGCCAGCAGTGAAGTAGACGAAAGGCCCTACAATGAGCAGTTCTTC. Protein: CASSEVDERPYNEQFF.

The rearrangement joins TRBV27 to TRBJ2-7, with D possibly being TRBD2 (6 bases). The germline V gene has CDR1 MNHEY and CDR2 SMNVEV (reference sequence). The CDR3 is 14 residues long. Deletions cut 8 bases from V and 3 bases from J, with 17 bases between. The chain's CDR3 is CASRILAGVYEQYF. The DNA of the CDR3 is TGTGCCAGCCGTATACTAGCCGGGGTCTACGAGCAGTACTTC.

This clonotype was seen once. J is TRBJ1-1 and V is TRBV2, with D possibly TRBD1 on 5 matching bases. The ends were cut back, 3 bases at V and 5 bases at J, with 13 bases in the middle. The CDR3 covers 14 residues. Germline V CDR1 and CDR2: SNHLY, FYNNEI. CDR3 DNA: TGTGCCAGCAGTGATGTCGCGGGGGGAACTGAAGCTTTCTTT. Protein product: CASSDVAGGTEAFF.

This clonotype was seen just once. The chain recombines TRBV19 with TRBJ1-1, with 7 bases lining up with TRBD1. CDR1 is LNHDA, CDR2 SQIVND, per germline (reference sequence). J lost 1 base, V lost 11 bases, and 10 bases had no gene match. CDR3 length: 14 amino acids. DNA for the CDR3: TGTGCCTCAATCTTGGCAGGGGGGAACACTGAAGCTTTCTTT. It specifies CASILAGGNTEAFF.

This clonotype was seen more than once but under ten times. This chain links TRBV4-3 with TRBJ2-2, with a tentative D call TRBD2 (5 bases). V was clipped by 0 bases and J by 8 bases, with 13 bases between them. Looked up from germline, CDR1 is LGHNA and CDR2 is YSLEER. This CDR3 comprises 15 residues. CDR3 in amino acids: CASSQDRTAWGELFF. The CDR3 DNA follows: TGCGCCAGCAGCCAAGATAGGACTGCCTGGGGGGAGCTGTTTTTT.

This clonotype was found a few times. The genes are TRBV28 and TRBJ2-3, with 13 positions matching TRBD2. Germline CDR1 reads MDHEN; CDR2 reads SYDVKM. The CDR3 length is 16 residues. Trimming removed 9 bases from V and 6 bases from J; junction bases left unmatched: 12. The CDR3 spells CASSPRTSGRLDTQYF. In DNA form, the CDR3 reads TGTGCCAGTTCCCCCAGGACTAGCGGGAGATTGGATACGCAGTATTTT.

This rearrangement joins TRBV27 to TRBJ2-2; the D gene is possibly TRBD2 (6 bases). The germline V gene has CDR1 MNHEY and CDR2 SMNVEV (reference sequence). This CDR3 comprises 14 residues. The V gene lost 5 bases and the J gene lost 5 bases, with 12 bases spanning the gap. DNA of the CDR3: TGTGCCAGCAGTGGGACGGGGGAGACCGGGGAGCTGTTTTTT. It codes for CASSGTGETGELFF.

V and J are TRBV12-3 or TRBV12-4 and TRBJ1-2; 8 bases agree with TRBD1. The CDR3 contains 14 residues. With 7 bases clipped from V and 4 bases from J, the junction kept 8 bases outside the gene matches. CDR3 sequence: CASKTGGGPYGYTF. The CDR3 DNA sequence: TGTGCCAGCAAAACAGGGGGGGGGCCCTATGGCTACACCTTC.